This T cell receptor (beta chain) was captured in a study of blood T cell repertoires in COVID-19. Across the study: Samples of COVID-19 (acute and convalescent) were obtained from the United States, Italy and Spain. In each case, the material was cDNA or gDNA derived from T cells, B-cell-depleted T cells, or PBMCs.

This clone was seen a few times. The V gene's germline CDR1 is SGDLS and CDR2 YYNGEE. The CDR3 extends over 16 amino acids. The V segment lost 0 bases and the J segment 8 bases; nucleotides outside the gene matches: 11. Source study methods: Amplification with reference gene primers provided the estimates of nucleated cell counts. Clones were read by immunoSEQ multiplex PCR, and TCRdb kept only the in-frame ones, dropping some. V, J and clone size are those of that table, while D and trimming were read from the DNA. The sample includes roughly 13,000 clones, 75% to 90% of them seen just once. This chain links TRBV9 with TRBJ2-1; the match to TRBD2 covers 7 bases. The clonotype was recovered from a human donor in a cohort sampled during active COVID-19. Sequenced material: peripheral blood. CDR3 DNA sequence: TGTGCCAGCAGCGTAGAGGGTAGCGGGTTAGGCCATGAGCAGTTCTTC. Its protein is CASSVEGSGLGHEQFF.